These T cell receptor beta chains were read from a single sample in a study of cytomegalovirus exposure and HLA in healthy donors. Data came from immunoSEQ multiplex PCR; TCRdb stores just in-frame clones and leaves some out. The profile shows some 190,000 clones, 87% of them singletons. The sequencing sample was made of PBMCs. The receptor set was obtained from a young man in good health and CMV-seronegative. CDR3s include the opening cysteine and the closing phenylalanine or tryptophan. The D gene is left open where the match is weak. Size values are once, few and many counts, or a class for expanded clones, and some rows have none.

TRBD1 | TRBJ2-6 | TRBV4-1 | - | TGCGCCAGCCAACCGGGACAGGGGGCAGCTGGGGCCGACGTCCTGACTTTC | CASQPGQGAAGADVLTF
TRBD1 | TRBJ2-5 | TRBV15 | - | TGTGCCACCAGCAGAGAAGGGGGCTCGGAGACCCAGTACTTC | CATSREGGSETQYF
- | TRBJ2-7 | TRBV19 | - | TGTGCCAGTAGTATAGGTAGCTCCTACGAGCAGTACTTC | CASSIGSSYEQYF
TRBD1 | TRBJ1-1 | TRBV7-9 | - | TGTTCCAGCAGCTCACAGGGGGCGAACACTGAAGCTTTCTTT | CSSSSQGANTEAFF
- | TRBJ1-5 | TRBV28 | - | TGTGCCAGCAGCTCACAAGATCAGCCCCAGCATTTT | CASSSQDQPQHF
TRBD1 | TRBJ1-1 | TRBV6-1 | few | TGTGCCAGCAGGCCCGGGACAGAGAACACTGAAGCTTTCTTT | CASRPGTENTEAFF
TRBD2 | TRBJ2-7 | TRBV5-1 | - | TGCGCCAGCAGCCCGATAGCGGGGGGCTCCAACGAGCAGTACTTC | CASSPIAGGSNEQYF
- | TRBJ1-1 | TRBV30 | - | TGTGCCTCCATGGGCCCCACTGAAGCTTTCTTT | CASMGPTEAFF
- | TRBJ1-1 | TRBV4-1 | - | TGCGCCAGCAGCCTACGGGAGAACACTGAAGCTTTCTTT | CASSLRENTEAFF
- | TRBJ1-1 | TRBV29-1 | - | TGCAGCGTTCAGGGGAACACTGAAGCTTTCTTT | CSVQGNTEAFF
- | TRBJ1-5 | TRBV9 | - | TGTGCCAGCAGCGTGGGGGGATCTGGCAATCAGCCCCAGCATTTT | CASSVGGSGNQPQHF
- | TRBJ1-2 | TRBV27 | - | TGTGCCAGCAGCTTAGCGCTTAACTATGGCTACACCTTC | CASSLALNYGYTF
- | TRBJ1-2 | TRBV7-9 | few | TGTGCCAGCAGCCCCGACATAGGCTATGGCTACACCTTC | CASSPDIGYGYTF
- | TRBJ2-1 | TRBV7-8 | - | TGTGCCAGCAGCTTGTGGGGGGGCCGGACCATGACGAATGAGCAGTTCTTC | CASSLWGGRTMTNEQFF
- | TRBJ1-5 | TRBV5-6 | few | TGTGCCAGCAGCTTGGGGGGGAGGGCCGATCAGCCCCAGCATTTT | CASSLGGRADQPQHF
- | TRBJ2-2 | TRBV4-2 | - | TGTGCCAGCAGCCAGCGGGACACCGGGGAGCTGTTTTTT | CASSQRDTGELFF
TRBD2 | TRBJ2-5 | TRBV7-6 | - | TGTGCCAGCAGCTTTCTAGCGGGGGGTCAAGAGACCCAGTACTTC | CASSFLAGGQETQYF
TRBD2 | TRBJ2-1 | TRBV4-3 | - | TGCGCCAGCAGCCAAGATCGGGGTAGCGGGGGGGCAGGCGAGCAGTTCTTC | CASSQDRGSGGAGEQFF
- | TRBJ2-7 | TRBV25-1 | - | TGTGCCAGCAGCGACAACTACGAGCAGTACTTC | CASSDNYEQYF
- | TRBJ1-1 | TRBV5-4 | - | TGTGCCAGCAGCTTGGCCGGGGTGGCGGGTGCTTTCTTT | CASSLAGVAGAFF
TRBD1 | TRBJ2-3 | TRBV5-1 | - | TGCGCCAGCAGCCAGGGACAGGTCACAGATACGCAGTATTTT | CASSQGQVTDTQYF
- | TRBJ1-2 | TRBV28 | few | TGTGCCAGCAGTCCTGCCGCCAGGGTTTGGGATGGCTACACCTTC | CASSPAARVWDGYTF
TRBD2 | TRBJ2-7 | TRBV2 | - | TGTGCCAGCAGCGGTGCTAGCGGGAGGCGCGAGCAGTACTTC | CASSGASGRREQYF
- | TRBJ2-7 | TRBV28 | - | TGTGCCAGCAGTTTACCCGGGACTCTCAGTCGGGAGCAGTACTTC | CASSLPGTLSREQYF
- | TRBJ1-2 | TRBV19 | once | TGTGCCAGTAGTTGGACTTTTGGCTACACCTTC | CASSWTFGYTF
TRBD2 | TRBJ2-7 | TRBV14 | few | TGTGCCAGCAGCCCCCTTGGGACTAGCGGGGACCCCTTTTGGGAGTACTTC | CASSPLGTSGDPFWEYF
- | TRBJ2-4 | TRBV7-2 | - | TGTGCCAGCAGCTTTTCCGGGGTCGTAGCCAAAAACATTCAGTACTTC | CASSFSGVVAKNIQYF
- | TRBJ1-2 | TRBV7-9 | - | TGTGCCAGCAGCCCACCGCAGGGTGTGGGCTACACCTTC | CASSPPQGVGYTF
- | TRBJ2-7 | TRBV4-2 | - | TGTGCCAGCAGCCAAGATAAGGTAGCGGACTACGAGCAGTACTTC | CASSQDKVADYEQYF
TRBD2 | TRBJ2-3 | TRBV7-9 | once | TGTTCCAGCAGCTGGTCTAGCGGGGGGCGGTCGGCGCAGTATTTT | CSSSWSSGGRSAQYF
- | TRBJ2-7 | TRBV18 | - | TGTGCCAGCTCACCACCGACTCTGGGGGGCTACGAGCAGTACTTC | CASSPPTLGGYEQYF
- | TRBJ1-2 | TRBV18 | - | TGTGCCAGCTCACCGGGACTAGACAATGGCTACACCTTC | CASSPGLDNGYTF
TRBD2 | TRBJ2-3 | TRBV4-3 | - | TGCGCCAGCAGCCAAGCGGGGGGGCCGTCAGATACGCAGTATTTT | CASSQAGGPSDTQYF
- | TRBJ2-3 | TRBV30 | few | TGTGCCTGGACCGCCCCGGGCACAGATACGCAGTATTTT | CAWTAPGTDTQYF
TRBD1 | TRBJ2-1 | TRBV7-8 | few | TGTGCCAGCAGCTTGACAGGGAGCTCCTACAATGAGCAGTTCTTC | CASSLTGSSYNEQFF
- | TRBJ2-3 | TRBV28 | - | TGTGCCAGCAGGGTAAAGGGAGGTGCTACGCAGTATTTT | CASRVKGGATQYF
TRBD1 | TRBJ1-6 | TRBV27 | - | TGTGCCAGCAGAACCGGGACAGGGAGTAATTCACCCCTCCACTTT | CASRTGTGSNSPLHF
TRBD1 | TRBJ1-2 | TRBV19 | - | TGTGCCACCAGGGCAGGGGGCACCTATGGCTACACCTTC | CATRAGGTYGYTF
- | TRBJ1-1 | TRBV5-6 | - | TGTGCCAGCAGCGCTCGACAGAACACTGAAGCTTTCTTT | CASSARQNTEAFF